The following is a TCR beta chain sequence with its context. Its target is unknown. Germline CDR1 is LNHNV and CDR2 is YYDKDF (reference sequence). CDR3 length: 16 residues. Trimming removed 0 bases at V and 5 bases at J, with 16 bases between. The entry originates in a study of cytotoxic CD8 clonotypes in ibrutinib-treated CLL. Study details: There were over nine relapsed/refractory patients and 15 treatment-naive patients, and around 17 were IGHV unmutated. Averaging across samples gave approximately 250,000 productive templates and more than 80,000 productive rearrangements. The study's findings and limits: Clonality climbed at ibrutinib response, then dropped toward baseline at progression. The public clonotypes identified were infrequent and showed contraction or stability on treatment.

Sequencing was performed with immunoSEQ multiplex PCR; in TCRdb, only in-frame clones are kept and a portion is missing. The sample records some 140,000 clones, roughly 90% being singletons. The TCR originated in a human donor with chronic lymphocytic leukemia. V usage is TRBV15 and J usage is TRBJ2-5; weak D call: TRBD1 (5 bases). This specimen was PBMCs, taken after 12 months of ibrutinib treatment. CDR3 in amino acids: CATSRDKPGKGETQYF. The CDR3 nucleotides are TGTGCCACCAGCAGAGATAAGCCAGGGAAGGGGGAGACCCAGTACTTC.